This is a list of T cell receptor beta chains from one sample in a study of vaccination and CD4 T cells after COVID-19. No antigens are known for them. TCRdb redid the calling of the PCR reads with MiXCR, one entry per CDR3 protein. The sample yields about 23,000 distinct CDR3 sequences, under 45% seen once. The material sequenced was CD4+ T cells from blood, cultured in vitro, taken before SARS-CoV-2 vaccination. These receptors came from a human donor who received a COVID-19 vaccine. CDR3s leave out the opening cysteine and the closing phenylalanine or tryptophan. The D gene is left open where the match is weak.

TRBJ1-6 | TRBV7-2 | - | ASSYSPPAPLH
TRBJ2-5 | TRBV6-1 | - | ASTGGGGAGWETQY
TRBJ2-3 | TRBV20-1 | - | SARPSRAGTDTQY
TRBJ2-7 | TRBV30 | TRBD1 | AWKPPRQGRLGEQY
TRBJ1-2 | TRBV15 | TRBD1 | ATSRDLMGQNYGYT
TRBJ1-2 | TRBV6-1 | TRBD1 | ASSPPRRGQGVDGYT
TRBJ1-1 | TRBV20-1 | - | SARDTTPQWAF
TRBJ1-6 | TRBV7-2 | - | ASSLFSLLGSGHLNSPLH
TRBJ2-5 | TRBV24-1 | - | ATSDWRGRDTQETQY
TRBJ2-6 | TRBV19 | - | ASSIRTGFGANVLT
TRBJ2-2 | TRBV30 | - | AWTPRGAGELF
TRBJ1-1 | TRBV7-2 | - | ASSSIWGTEAF
TRBJ2-1 | TRBV20-1 | TRBD2 | SANGLAGFEQF
TRBJ1-1 | TRBV9 | - | ASSVVKATNTEAF
TRBJ2-7 | TRBV29-1 | TRBD1 | SVGTGGTASYEQY
TRBJ2-7 | TRBV5-1 | - | ASRPGFANYEQY
TRBJ1-5 | TRBV10-2 | TRBD1 | ASRDRGPSNQPQH
TRBJ1-1 | TRBV5-1 | - | ASSLTGSINTEAF
TRBJ1-1 | TRBV7-9 | - | ASSLGGGEDTEAF
TRBJ2-5 | TRBV7-9 | - | ASSLGLITARETQY
TRBJ1-2 | TRBV10-3 | TRBD1 | AISGRDSYGYT
TRBJ1-1 | TRBV9 | TRBD1 | ASSVGGQVIGAF
TRBJ2-3 | TRBV2 | - | ASNPSSSRDTQY
TRBJ2-7 | TRBV7-2 | TRBD2 | ASSTRGGLGEQY
TRBJ1-1 | TRBV15 | - | ATSRVYVGAGEAF
TRBJ1-1 | TRBV19 | - | ASSRGGGVNTEAF
TRBJ2-3 | TRBV7-3 | TRBD2 | ASSRTSGGIDTQY
TRBJ2-1 | TRBV20-1 | - | SAERALSSYNEQF
TRBJ1-5 | TRBV2 | - | ASSEGGIRGNQPQH
TRBJ2-7 | TRBV2 | TRBD1 | ASSNGQGSYEQY
TRBJ2-7 | TRBV18 | TRBD2 | ASSPGLAGTYEQY
TRBJ2-2 | TRBV12-3/TRBV12-4 | - | ASSSGDTGELF
TRBJ2-5 | TRBV11-3 | TRBD2 | ASSSYSGGPQETQY
TRBJ1-6 | TRBV6-5 | - | ASSYSSSGSSYNSPLH
TRBJ1-6 | TRBV6-1 | TRBD1 | ASRAGGNSPLH
TRBJ1-2 | TRBV6-5 | TRBD1 | ASSYWDSYGYT
TRBJ1-2 | TRBV2 | - | ASSEVRITNYGYT
TRBJ2-5 | TRBV18 | - | ASSPDRGRQETQY
TRBJ1-2 | TRBV7-8 | - | ASSLETGTNYGYT
TRBJ1-4 | TRBV20-1 | - | SARGGWVDEKLF
TRBJ1-2 | TRBV27 | TRBD1 | ASSALVDRGRGNYGYT
TRBJ1-5 | TRBV30 | - | AWGQLGQPQH
TRBJ2-5 | TRBV7-8 | TRBD2 | ASSSGTRETQY
TRBJ1-3 | TRBV25-1 | - | ASSEYAGAGNTIY
TRBJ2-3 | TRBV20-1 | TRBD2 | SARGLAGRKITDTQY
TRBJ2-7 | TRBV2 | TRBD2 | ASSRGLAASYEQY
TRBJ1-5 | TRBV15 | - | ATSREPRSNQPQH
TRBJ1-6 | TRBV25-1 | - | ASSEFPTVSPLH
TRBJ2-3 | TRBV5-1 | TRBD1 | ASSLILRDRGQDTQY
TRBJ1-3 | TRBV19 | - | ASSISTGTGNTIY
TRBJ1-3 | TRBV7-8 | - | ASSLVLGHGTAGNTIY
TRBJ2-2 | TRBV18 | - | ASSTGNTGELF
TRBJ1-1 | TRBV12-3/TRBV12-4 | TRBD1 | ASSSWTGGDTEAF
TRBJ2-7 | TRBV6-1 | - | ASSEPRVSVSYEQY
TRBJ1-2 | TRBV20-1 | - | SARVPGLAYGYT
TRBJ1-1 | TRBV19 | - | ASSQTANTEAF
TRBJ2-2 | TRBV5-4 | TRBD2 | ASSRPGLATTGELF
TRBJ2-2 | TRBV30 | TRBD2 | AWSTTSGGAGELF
TRBJ1-5 | TRBV12-3/TRBV12-4 | TRBD1 | ASSTEITGAQPQH